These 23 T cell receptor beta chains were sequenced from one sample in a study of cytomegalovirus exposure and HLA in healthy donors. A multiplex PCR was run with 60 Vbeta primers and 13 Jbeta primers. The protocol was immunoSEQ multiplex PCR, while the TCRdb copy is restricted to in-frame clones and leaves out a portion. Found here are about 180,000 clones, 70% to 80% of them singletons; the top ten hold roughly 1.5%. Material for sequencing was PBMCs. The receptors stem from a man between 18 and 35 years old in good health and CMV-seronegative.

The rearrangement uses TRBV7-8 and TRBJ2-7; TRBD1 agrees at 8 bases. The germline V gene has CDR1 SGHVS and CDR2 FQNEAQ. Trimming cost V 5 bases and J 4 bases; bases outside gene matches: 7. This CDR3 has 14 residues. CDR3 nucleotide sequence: TGTGCCAGCAGCCAGCAGGGGGCGAATTACGAGCAGTACTTC. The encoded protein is CASSQQGANYEQYF.

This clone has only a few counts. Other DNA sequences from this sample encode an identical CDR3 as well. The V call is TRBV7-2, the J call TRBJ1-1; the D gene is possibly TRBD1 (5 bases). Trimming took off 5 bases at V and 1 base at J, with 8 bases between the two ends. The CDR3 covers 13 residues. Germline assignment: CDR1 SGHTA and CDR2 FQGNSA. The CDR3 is CASSRTWNTEAFF. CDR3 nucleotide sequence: TGTGCCAGCAGCCGGACATGGAACACTGAAGCTTTCTTT.

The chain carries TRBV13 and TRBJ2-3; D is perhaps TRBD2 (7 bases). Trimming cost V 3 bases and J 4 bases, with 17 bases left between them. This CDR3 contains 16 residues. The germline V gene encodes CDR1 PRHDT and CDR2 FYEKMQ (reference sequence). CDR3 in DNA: TGTGCCAGCAGCTTGGGGGGGGGCATTGGAGCAGATACGCAGTATTTT. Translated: CASSLGGGIGADTQYF. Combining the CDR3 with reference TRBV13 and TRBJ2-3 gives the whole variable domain AAGVIQSPRHLIKEKRETATLKCYPIPRHDTVYWYQQGPGQDPQFLISFYEKMQSDKGSIPDRFSAQQFSDYHSELNMSSLELGDSALYFCASSLGGGIGADTQYFGPGTRLTVL.

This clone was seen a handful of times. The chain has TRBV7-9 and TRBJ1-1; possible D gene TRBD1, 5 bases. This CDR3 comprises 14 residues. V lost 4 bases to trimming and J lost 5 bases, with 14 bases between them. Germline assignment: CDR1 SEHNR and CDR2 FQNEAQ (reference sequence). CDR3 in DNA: TGTGCCAGCAGCTCCTCAGGGCGGACAACTGAAGCTTTCTTT. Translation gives CASSSSGRTTEAFF.

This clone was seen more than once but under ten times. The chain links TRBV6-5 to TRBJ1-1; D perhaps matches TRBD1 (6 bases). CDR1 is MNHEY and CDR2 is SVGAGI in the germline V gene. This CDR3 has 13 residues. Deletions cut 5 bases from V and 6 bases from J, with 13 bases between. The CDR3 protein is CASSPIQGPEAFF. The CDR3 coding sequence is TGTGCCAGCAGTCCAATACAGGGACCTGAAGCTTTCTTT.

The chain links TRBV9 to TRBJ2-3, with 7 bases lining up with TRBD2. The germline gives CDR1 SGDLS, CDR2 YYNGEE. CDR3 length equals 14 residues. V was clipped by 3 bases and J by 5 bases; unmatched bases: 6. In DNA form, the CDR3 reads TGTGCCAGCAGCGCGACTAGCTTACGAGATACGCAGTATTTT. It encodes CASSATSLRDTQYF.

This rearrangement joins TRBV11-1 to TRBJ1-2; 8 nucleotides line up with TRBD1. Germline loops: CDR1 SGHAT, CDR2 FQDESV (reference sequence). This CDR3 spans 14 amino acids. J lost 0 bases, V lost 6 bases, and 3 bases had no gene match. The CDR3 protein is CASSKDRANYGYTF. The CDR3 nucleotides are TGTGCCAGCAGTAAGGACAGGGCTAACTATGGCTACACCTTC.

In DNA, the CDR3 is TGTGCCAGCAGCCCAGCTAGTGAAGCTTTCTTT. This translates into CASSPASEAFF. The chain is built from TRBV7-9 and TRBJ1-1; D ambiguous. Between the trimmed V and J ends, which lost 5 bases and 7 bases, there was a span of 8 bases. CDR3 size: 11 residues. Germline loops: CDR1 SEHNR, CDR2 FQNEAQ (reference sequence).

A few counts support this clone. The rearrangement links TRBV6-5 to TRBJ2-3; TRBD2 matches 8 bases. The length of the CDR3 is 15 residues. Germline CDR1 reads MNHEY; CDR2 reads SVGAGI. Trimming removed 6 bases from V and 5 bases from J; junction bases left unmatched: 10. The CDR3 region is CASRRLAPSGDTQYF. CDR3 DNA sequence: TGTGCCAGCAGAAGACTAGCGCCCAGCGGAGATACGCAGTATTTT.

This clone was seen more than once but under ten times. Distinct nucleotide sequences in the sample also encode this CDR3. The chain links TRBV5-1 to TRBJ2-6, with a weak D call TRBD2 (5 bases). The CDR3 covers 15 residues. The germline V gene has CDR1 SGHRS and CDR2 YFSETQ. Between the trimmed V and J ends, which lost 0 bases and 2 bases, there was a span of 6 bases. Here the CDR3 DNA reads TGCGCCAGCAGCTTGGCCGGGGCTGGGGCCAACGTCCTGACTTTC. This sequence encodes CASSLAGAGANVLTF.

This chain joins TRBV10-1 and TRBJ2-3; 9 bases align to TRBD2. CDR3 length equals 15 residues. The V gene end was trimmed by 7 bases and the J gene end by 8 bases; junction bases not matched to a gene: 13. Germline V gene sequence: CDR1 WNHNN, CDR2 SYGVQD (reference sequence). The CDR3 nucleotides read TGCGCCAGCACCAGCTCGCGGGAGGGCCAGGCTACGCAGTATTTT. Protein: CASTSSREGQATQYF.

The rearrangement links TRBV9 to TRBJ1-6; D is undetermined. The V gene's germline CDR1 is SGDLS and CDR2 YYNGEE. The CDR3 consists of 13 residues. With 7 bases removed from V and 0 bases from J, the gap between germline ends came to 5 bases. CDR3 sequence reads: CASSSSYNSPLHF. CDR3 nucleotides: TGTGCCAGCTCGAGCTCCTATAATTCACCCCTCCACTTT.

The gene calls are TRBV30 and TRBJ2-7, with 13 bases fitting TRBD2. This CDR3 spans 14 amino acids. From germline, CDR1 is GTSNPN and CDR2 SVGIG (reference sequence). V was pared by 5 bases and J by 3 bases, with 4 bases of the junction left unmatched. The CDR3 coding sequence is TGTGCCTGGGCACTAGCGGGAGGGCTCTACGAGCAGTACTTC. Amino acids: CAWALAGGLYEQYF.

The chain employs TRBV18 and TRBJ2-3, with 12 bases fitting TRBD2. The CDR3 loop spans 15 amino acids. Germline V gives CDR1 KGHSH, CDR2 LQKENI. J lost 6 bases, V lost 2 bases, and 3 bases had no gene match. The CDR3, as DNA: TGTGCCAGCTCACCAAGGACTAGCGGGATGGATACGCAGTATTTT. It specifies CASSPRTSGMDTQYF.

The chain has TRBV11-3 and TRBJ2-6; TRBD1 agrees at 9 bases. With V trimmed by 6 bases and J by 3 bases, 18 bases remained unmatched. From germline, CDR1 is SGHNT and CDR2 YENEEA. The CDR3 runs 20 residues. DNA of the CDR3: TGTGCCAGCAGTCGCCTCAAGGGCACAGGGGGCGGGTATGGGGCCAACGTCCTGACTTTC. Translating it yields CASSRLKGTGGGYGANVLTF.

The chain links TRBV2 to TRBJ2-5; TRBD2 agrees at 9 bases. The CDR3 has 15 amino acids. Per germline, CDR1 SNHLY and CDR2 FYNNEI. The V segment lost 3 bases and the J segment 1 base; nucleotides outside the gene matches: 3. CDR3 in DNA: TGTGCCAGCAGTGAGCCTAGCGGGGCCCAAGAGACCCAGTACTTC. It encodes CASSEPSGAQETQYF.

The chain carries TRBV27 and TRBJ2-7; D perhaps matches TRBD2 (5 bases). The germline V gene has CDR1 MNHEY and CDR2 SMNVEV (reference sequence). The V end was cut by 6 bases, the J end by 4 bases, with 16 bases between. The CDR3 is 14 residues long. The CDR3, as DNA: TGTGCCAGCAGCATTCAGACTCGAGGGTACGAGCAGTACTTC. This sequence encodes CASSIQTRGYEQYF.

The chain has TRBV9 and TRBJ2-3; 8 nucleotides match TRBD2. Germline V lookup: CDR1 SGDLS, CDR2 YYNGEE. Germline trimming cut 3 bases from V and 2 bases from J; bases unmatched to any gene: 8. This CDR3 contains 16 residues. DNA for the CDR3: TGTGCCAGCAGCGCGACTAGCGCGGGTGCCACAGATACGCAGTATTTT. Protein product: CASSATSAGATDTQYF.

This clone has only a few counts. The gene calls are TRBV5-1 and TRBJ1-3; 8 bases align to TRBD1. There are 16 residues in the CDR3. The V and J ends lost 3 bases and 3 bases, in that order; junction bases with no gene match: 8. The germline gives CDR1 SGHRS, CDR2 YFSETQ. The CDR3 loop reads CASSWMGTGGGNTIYF. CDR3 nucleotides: TGCGCCAGCAGCTGGATGGGGACAGGCGGTGGAAACACCATATATTTT.

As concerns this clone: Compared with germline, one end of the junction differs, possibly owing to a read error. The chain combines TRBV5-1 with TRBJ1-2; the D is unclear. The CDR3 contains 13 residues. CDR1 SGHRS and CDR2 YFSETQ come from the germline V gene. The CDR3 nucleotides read TGCGCCAGCAGCTTGGCCCCCAACTATGGCTACACCTTT. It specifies CASSLAPNYGYTF.

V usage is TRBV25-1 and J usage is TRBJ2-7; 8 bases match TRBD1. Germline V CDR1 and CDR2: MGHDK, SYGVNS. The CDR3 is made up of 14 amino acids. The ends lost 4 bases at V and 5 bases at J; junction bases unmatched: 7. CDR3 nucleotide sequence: TGTGCCAGCAGTGCCGCCGGACAGGGCCACGAGCAGTACTTC. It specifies CASSAAGQGHEQYF.

CDR3 nucleotide sequence: TGTGCCATCAGTGGAGCGGGAGCGGGTAATGAGCAGTTCTTC. It encodes CAISGAGAGNEQFF. The chain employs TRBV10-3 and TRBJ2-1; 8 positions match TRBD2. This CDR3 has 14 residues. J lost 7 bases, V lost 4 bases, and 6 bases had no gene match. Germline V gene lookup returns CDR1 ENHRY and CDR2 SYGVKD.

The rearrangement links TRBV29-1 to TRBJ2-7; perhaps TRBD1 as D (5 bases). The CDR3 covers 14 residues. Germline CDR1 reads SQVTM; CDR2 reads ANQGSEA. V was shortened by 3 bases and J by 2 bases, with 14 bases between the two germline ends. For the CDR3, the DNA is TGCAGCGTTGATTCCAGACAGAGCCCCTACGAGCAGTACTTC. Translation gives CSVDSRQSPYEQYF.